The TCR beta chain described here comes from a study of blood T cells in healthy people across ages. Turning to the study itself: Using template switching, researchers captured about one barcoded beta molecule for each two T cells.

Broader study findings: The study found more naive CD4+ cells and higher diversity in long-lived than aged donors.

This clonotype has only a few counts. Its antigen is currently unknown. Next came a second PCR, run for about 7 to 12 cycles, which used a sample-barcoded 5' primer along with a J-beta primer mix. A single record per CDR3 protein comes from TCRdb applying MiXCR to the 5' RACE reads. Of fewer than 900,000 distinct CDR3 sequences listed, under 40% are singletons. V lost 7 bases to trimming and J lost 7 bases, with 10 bases between them. Germline values: CDR1 LGHDT, CDR2 YNNKEL (reference sequence). The CDR3 runs to 11 residues. The source of this sequence is a man aged 18 to 29 in good health. The chain joins TRBV3-1 to TRBJ1-1, with a tentative D call TRBD1 (5 bases). The sample consisted of blood. CDR3 sequence: CASIREGEAFF. CDR3 coding DNA: TGTGCCAGCATCAGGGAGGGTGAAGCTTTCTTT.